A selection of T cell receptor beta chains follows, all from one sample in a study of blood T cell repertoires in COVID-19. Libraries were prepared by immunoSEQ multiplex PCR; TCRdb keeps only in-frame clonotypes and omits some of them. The table has 70,000 or so clones, about 68% seen once; the top ten hold 35% to 45%. The sample was peripheral blood. These receptors were collected from an older woman with acute or convalescent COVID-19. Each CDR3 is given with its conserved first and last residue. The order of the fields is J gene, V gene, clone size, D gene, CDR3 DNA, CDR3 protein. A D gene is named only where the DNA matches it firmly. Some rows have no size entry. The others give once, few or many, or a class for an expanded clone.

J: TRBJ1-1; V: TRBV5-6; size: few; D: NA; DNA: TGTGCCAGCAGCCGGCGGGGGGAGAGGTCTTTCTTT; CDR3: CASSRRGERSFF
J: TRBJ2-1; V: TRBV30; size: NA; D: NA; DNA: TGTGCCTGGAGTGTGGCTAGCAAGGATGAGCAGTTCTTC; CDR3: CAWSVASKDEQFF
J: TRBJ1-2; V: TRBV28; size: NA; D: NA; DNA: TGTGCCAGCAGCCTCGGCGGGGCCCCGACCTTCTATGGCTACACCTTC; CDR3: CASSLGGAPTFYGYTF
J: TRBJ2-7; V: TRBV7-2; size: few; D: TRBD2; DNA: TGTGCCAGCAGCTTAGTGACTAGCGGGGGACCCTACGAGCAGTACTTC; CDR3: CASSLVTSGGPYEQYF
J: TRBJ1-2; V: TRBV27; size: NA; D: NA; DNA: TGTGCCAGCAGTTTATTGGGGGGTAATGGCTACACCTTC; CDR3: CASSLLGGNGYTF
J: TRBJ2-1; V: TRBV9; size: once; D: NA; DNA: TGTGCCAGCAATCGACAGATCTCCTACAATGAGCAGTTCTTC; CDR3: CASNRQISYNEQFF
J: TRBJ1-1; V: TRBV25-1; size: NA; D: NA; DNA: TGTGCCAGCAGTGAATCAGGAGCGGCCGACACTGAAGCTTTCTTT; CDR3: CASSESGAADTEAFF
J: TRBJ1-5; V: TRBV12-3/TRBV12-4; size: once; D: TRBD1; DNA: TGTGCCAGCAGTCCCGGGACAGGGCCCCAGCATTTT; CDR3: CASSPGTGPQHF
J: TRBJ1-5; V: TRBV19; size: NA; D: TRBD1; DNA: TGTGCCAGTAAGGGGGCGGGGAATCAGCCCCAGCATTTT; CDR3: CASKGAGNQPQHF
J: TRBJ1-3; V: TRBV5-1; size: NA; D: TRBD1; DNA: TGCGCCAGCAGCCCTGGGACAGCTAGAAACACCATATATTTT; CDR3: CASSPGTARNTIYF
J: TRBJ2-1; V: TRBV30; size: NA; D: TRBD2; DNA: TGTGCCTCCCAAGGACTAGCGGGAGGCTTTGGGGTAGGCGAGCAGTTCTTC; CDR3: CASQGLAGGFGVGEQFF
J: TRBJ2-5; V: TRBV6-5; size: NA; D: TRBD1; DNA: TGTGCCACCGGACAGGGGAATCGCCAAGAGACCCAGTACTTC; CDR3: CATGQGNRQETQYF
J: TRBJ2-1; V: TRBV28; size: once; D: TRBD1; DNA: TGTGCCAGCAGTTTTGGGGACGTCCCGGGACAGGCGAGCGGGCAGTTCTTC; CDR3: CASSFGDVPGQASGQFF
J: TRBJ1-2; V: TRBV5-5; size: NA; D: NA; DNA: TGTGCCAGCAGCCTCCTTCAGGGGTTGGGCGGCTACACCTTC; CDR3: CASSLLQGLGGYTF
J: TRBJ1-1; V: TRBV29-1; size: NA; D: NA; DNA: TGCAGCCCCGATCGGGATTTGAACACTGAAGCTTTCTTT; CDR3: CSPDRDLNTEAFF
J: TRBJ2-5; V: TRBV15; size: NA; D: NA; DNA: TGTGCCACCAGCAGAGATCGTCAGGGATATGAGACCCAGTACTTC; CDR3: CATSRDRQGYETQYF
J: TRBJ2-7; V: TRBV9; size: NA; D: NA; DNA: TGTGCCAGCAGCGTAGAGGCGGAGCATTACGAGCAGTACTTC; CDR3: CASSVEAEHYEQYF
J: TRBJ2-7; V: TRBV29-1; size: NA; D: TRBD1; DNA: TGCAGCGTGGAGCTAGACAGGGGCCTCTCCTACGAGCAGTACTTC; CDR3: CSVELDRGLSYEQYF
J: TRBJ2-7; V: TRBV10-2; size: NA; D: NA; DNA: TGCGCCAGCAGTGACAGGGGAGGGGAGCAGTACTTC; CDR3: CASSDRGGEQYF
J: TRBJ1-6; V: TRBV18; size: NA; D: TRBD1; DNA: TGTGCCAGCTCACCGGCCGGACAGGGAGGGAATAATTCACCCCTCCACTTT; CDR3: CASSPAGQGGNNSPLHF
J: TRBJ1-2; V: TRBV7-2; size: NA; D: NA; DNA: TGTGCCAGCAGCTCCCGGGGGGTGGAGAGAGGCTACACCTTC; CDR3: CASSSRGVERGYTF
J: TRBJ2-7; V: TRBV4-2; size: few; D: NA; DNA: TGTGCCAGCAGCCGAAAGACCCGGGACACTTGGAGCCCCTACGAGCAGTACTTC; CDR3: CASSRKTRDTWSPYEQYF
J: TRBJ1-5; V: TRBV19; size: NA; D: TRBD1; DNA: TGTGCCAGTAGTCCAGGGGGCGCGAGCAATCAGCCCCAGCATTTT; CDR3: CASSPGGASNQPQHF
J: TRBJ2-5; V: TRBV25-1; size: NA; D: NA; DNA: TGTGCCAGCAGTCTACTAGAGACCCAGTACTTC; CDR3: CASSLLETQYF
J: TRBJ1-2; V: TRBV7-8; size: NA; D: NA; DNA: TGTGCCAGCAGCTTAGCGACGGGAGCCTATGGCTACACCTTC; CDR3: CASSLATGAYGYTF
J: TRBJ1-2; V: TRBV27; size: NA; D: NA; DNA: TGTGCCAGCAGTTTGGGCGGGGGGCAGGGACGGTATGGCTACACCTTC; CDR3: CASSLGGGQGRYGYTF
J: TRBJ2-3; V: TRBV9; size: NA; D: TRBD2; DNA: TGTGCCAGCAGCGTAATACGGGAGGGCCTCGCAGATACGCAGTATTTT; CDR3: CASSVIREGLADTQYF
J: TRBJ1-1; V: TRBV9; size: NA; D: TRBD1; DNA: TGTGCCAGCAGCCCCCGGGACAGGGGTATGAACACTGAAGCTTTCTTT; CDR3: CASSPRDRGMNTEAFF
J: TRBJ1-2; V: TRBV29-1; size: NA; D: TRBD1; DNA: TGCAGCGTTCGACAGGGCGGTGTCGATGGCTACACCTTC; CDR3: CSVRQGGVDGYTF
J: TRBJ2-4; V: TRBV5-1; size: NA; D: TRBD2; DNA: TGCGCCAGCAGTTCCCCGCCCGGCGGGAGCCAAAACATTCAGTACTTC; CDR3: CASSSPPGGSQNIQYF